The clone carrying this T cell receptor beta chain has only a few counts. Its antigen remains unidentified. This sample was included in a study of cytomegalovirus exposure and HLA in healthy donors. Study-level results: Diagnosis of cytomegalovirus status made by the classifier reportedly showed high specificity and sensitivity.

Germline V lookup: CDR1 SGDLS, CDR2 YYNGEE. The CDR3 has 14 amino acids. V shed 4 bases and J shed 5 bases, with 15 bases lying between them. Sequencing used immunoSEQ multiplex PCR; TCRdb keeps in-frame clones, though not all of them. Here the sample spans 60,000 to 80,000 clones, around four fifths being singletons. The rearrangement joins TRBV9 to TRBJ2-5; a possible D gene is TRBD2 (6 bases). The sequence derives from a man under 40 in good health and CMV-seronegative. Sequencing input: PBMCs. Here the CDR3 DNA reads TGTGCCAGCAGCCCATCGGGAGTGGGGGAGACCCAGTACTTC. It specifies CASSPSGVGETQYF.